The 9 T cell receptor beta chains presented below share a single source sample, sequenced in a study of blood T cell repertoires in COVID-19. Assay: immunoSEQ multiplex PCR; the TCRdb copy retains only in-frame clones and omits some. Here the sample spans 60,000 or so clones, 75% to 85% being singletons. The material sequenced was peripheral blood. The receptors stem from a human donor in a cohort sampled during active COVID-19.

The chain joins TRBV2 to TRBJ2-1; perhaps TRBD2 as D (5 bases). This CDR3 is 11 amino acids long. V dropped 5 bases and J dropped 8 bases, with 7 bases sitting between them. CDR1 SNHLY and CDR2 FYNNEI come from the germline V gene. CDR3 in amino acids: CASSRGYEQFF. In nucleotides, the CDR3 is TGTGCCAGCAGTCGCGGGTATGAGCAGTTCTTC.

The rearrangement links TRBV6-5 to TRBJ2-2, with 7 bases lining up with TRBD1. Per germline, CDR1 MNHEY and CDR2 SVGAGI. The junction had 10 bases not matched to a gene; V was cut back by 9 bases and J by 6 bases. This CDR3 has 14 residues. CDR3 amino acids: CASVRGPASGELFF. The CDR3 DNA is TGTGCCAGTGTGAGGGGGCCTGCCTCCGGGGAGCTGTTTTTT.

J is TRBJ2-2 and V is TRBV3-1 (or the pseudogene TRBV3-2), with 14 positions matching TRBD2. The junction had 3 bases not matched to a gene; V was cut back by 4 bases and J by 5 bases. CDR3 size: 16 residues. Looked up from germline, CDR1 is LGHDT and CDR2 is YNNKEL (reference sequence). CDR3 DNA sequence: TGTGCCAGCAGCCGACTAGCGGGGGGGCCAACCGGGGAGCTGTTTTTT. It yields the protein CASSRLAGGPTGELFF.

This clone appeared a few times. V is TRBV30 and J is TRBJ1-6; 8 bases match TRBD1. This CDR3 has 16 amino acids. V dropped 5 bases and J dropped 0; count of bases not matched to a gene: 6. Germline V lookup: CDR1 GTSNPN, CDR2 SVGIG (reference sequence). The CDR3 DNA sequence: TGTGCCTGGGGGGACAGGCTCCGCTCCTATAATTCACCCCTCCACTTT. Translated, it gives CAWGDRLRSYNSPLHF.

This clone was counted ten times or more. The V gene is TRBV9, the J gene TRBJ1-2, with 7 bases that match TRBD1. Germline loops: CDR1 SGDLS, CDR2 YYNGEE. V lost 4 bases, J lost 4 bases, and 10 bases stayed unmatched. The CDR3 totals 15 residues. This CDR3 reads CASSSTGQPFYGYTF. In DNA form, the CDR3 reads TGTGCCAGCAGCTCCACGGGACAGCCGTTCTATGGCTACACCTTC.

The chain uses TRBV7-2 and TRBJ2-1; 7 nucleotides line up with TRBD2. J lost 12 bases, V lost 1 base, and 3 bases had no gene match. The CDR3 has 12 amino acids. Germline lookup yields CDR1 SGHTA and CDR2 FQGNSA. The CDR3 reads CASSLGTSLQFF. The CDR3 DNA reads as TGTGCCAGCAGCTTAGGGACTAGTTTGCAGTTCTTC.

The chain is built from TRBV5-1 and TRBJ2-1, with 9 bases identical to TRBD2. Germline V lookup: CDR1 SGHRS, CDR2 YFSETQ. The ends lost 0 bases at V and 6 bases at J; junction bases unmatched: 7. The CDR3 extends over 16 amino acids. CDR3 protein: CASSLDPAGGGNEQFF. The DNA of the CDR3 is TGCGCCAGCAGCTTGGATCCAGCGGGGGGCGGCAATGAGCAGTTCTTC.

The genes are TRBV10-2 and TRBJ2-3, with 7 bases aligning to TRBD1. Trimming removed 6 bases from V and 2 bases from J; junction bases left unmatched: 5. From germline, CDR1 is WSHSY and CDR2 SAAADI. The CDR3 has 14 amino acids. DNA for the CDR3: TGCGCCAGCAGGTGGGACAGACCCACAGATACGCAGTATTTT. Its translation: CASRWDRPTDTQYF.

CDR3 region: CASSPTGGGTGTQYF. The CDR3 DNA sequence: TGTGCCAGCAGCCCTACAGGGGGCGGTACTGGGACCCAGTACTTC. The rearrangement links TRBV3-1 (or the pseudogene TRBV3-2) to TRBJ2-5; TRBD1 aligns across 9 bases. Germline V lookup: CDR1 LGHDT, CDR2 YNNKEL (reference sequence). This CDR3 is 15 amino acids long. Losses at the gene ends were 4 bases for V and 7 bases for J; bases not matched to a gene: 10.